This TCR beta chain was sequenced for a study of T cells after yellow fever vaccination. Study in general: SMART-Seq v4 Ultra Low Input handled preparation of low-cell-number fractions.

A universal primer site and UMIs were added as TCR cDNA was made by 5'RACE template switching. Each CDR3 protein gets one entry after TCRdb re-called the 5' RACE reads with MiXCR. The data show 200,000 to 250,000 distinct CDR3 sequences, less than 9% seen once. This CDR3 comprises 14 residues. V was clipped by 5 bases and J by 0 bases; unmatched bases: 2. Per germline, CDR1 DFQATT and CDR2 SNEGSKA (reference sequence). This clonotype has ten or more counts. The antigen is unknown. Whole-study results and caveats: Once the booster was given, most primary-vaccination clones reappeared, at approximately 97% for CD4 and around 90% for CD8. Weaker overall was a secondary response that nonetheless peaked faster, on day 5 versus 15.

V gene TRBV20-1 combines with J gene TRBJ2-2, with 8 bases matching TRBD1. Sequences were derived from CD4+ T cells sorted from PBMCs, sampled 15 days after the yellow fever booster vaccination. The sequence was obtained from a young man who received the YFV17D yellow fever vaccine. CDR3 bases: TGCAGTGCTGCACAGGGGGCGAACACCGGGGAGCTGTTTTTT. Translation gives CSAAQGANTGELFF.